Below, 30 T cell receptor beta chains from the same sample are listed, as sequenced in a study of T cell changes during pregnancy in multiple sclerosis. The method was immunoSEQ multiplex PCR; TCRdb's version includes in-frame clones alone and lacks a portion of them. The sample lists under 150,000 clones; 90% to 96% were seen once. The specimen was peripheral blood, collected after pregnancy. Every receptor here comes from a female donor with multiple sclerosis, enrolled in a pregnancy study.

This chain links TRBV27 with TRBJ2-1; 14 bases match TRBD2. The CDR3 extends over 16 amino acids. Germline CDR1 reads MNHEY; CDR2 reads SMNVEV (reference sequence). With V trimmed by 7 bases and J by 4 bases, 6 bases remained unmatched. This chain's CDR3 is CASTRLAGGLYNEQFF. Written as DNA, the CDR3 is TGTGCCAGCACCCGACTAGCGGGAGGGTTATACAATGAGCAGTTCTTC.

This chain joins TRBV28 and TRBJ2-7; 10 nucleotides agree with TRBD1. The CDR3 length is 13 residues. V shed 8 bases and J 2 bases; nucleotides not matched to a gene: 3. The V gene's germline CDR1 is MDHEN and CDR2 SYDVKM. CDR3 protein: CASGTGVPYEQYF. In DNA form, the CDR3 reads TGTGCCAGCGGGACAGGGGTTCCCTACGAGCAGTACTTC.

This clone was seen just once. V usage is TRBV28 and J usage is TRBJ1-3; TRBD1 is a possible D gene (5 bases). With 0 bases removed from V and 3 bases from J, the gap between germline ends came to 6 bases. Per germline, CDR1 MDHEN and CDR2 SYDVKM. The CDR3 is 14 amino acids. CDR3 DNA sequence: TGTGCCAGCAGTTTATGGGGGGGTGGAAACACCATATATTTT. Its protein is CASSLWGGGNTIYF.

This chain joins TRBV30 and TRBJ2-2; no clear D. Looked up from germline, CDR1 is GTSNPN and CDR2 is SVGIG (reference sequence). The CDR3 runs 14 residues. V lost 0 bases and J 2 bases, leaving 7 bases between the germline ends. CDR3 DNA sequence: TGTGCCTGGAGTGTAGTCAGAAACACCGGGGAGCTGTTTTTT. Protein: CAWSVVRNTGELFF.

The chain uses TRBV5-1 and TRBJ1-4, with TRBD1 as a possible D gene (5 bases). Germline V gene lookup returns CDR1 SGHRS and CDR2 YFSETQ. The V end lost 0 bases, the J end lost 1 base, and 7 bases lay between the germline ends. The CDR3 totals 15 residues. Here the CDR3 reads CASSLVGGTNEKLFF. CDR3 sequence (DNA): TGCGCCAGCAGCTTGGTCGGGGGAACTAATGAAAAACTGTTTTTT.

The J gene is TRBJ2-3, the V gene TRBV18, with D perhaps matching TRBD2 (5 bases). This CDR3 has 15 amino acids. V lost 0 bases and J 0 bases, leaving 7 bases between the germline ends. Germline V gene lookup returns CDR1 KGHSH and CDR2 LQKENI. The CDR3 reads CASSPPWTSTDTQYF. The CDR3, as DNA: TGTGCCAGCTCACCACCTTGGACTAGCACAGATACGCAGTATTTT.

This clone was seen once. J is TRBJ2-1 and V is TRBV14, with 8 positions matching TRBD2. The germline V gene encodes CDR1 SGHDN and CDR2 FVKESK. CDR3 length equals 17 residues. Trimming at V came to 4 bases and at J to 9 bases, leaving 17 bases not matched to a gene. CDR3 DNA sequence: TGTGCCAGCAGCCCCCGTAGCGGGATCAGATCGGTGGGTGAGCAGTTCTTC. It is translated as CASSPRSGIRSVGEQFF.

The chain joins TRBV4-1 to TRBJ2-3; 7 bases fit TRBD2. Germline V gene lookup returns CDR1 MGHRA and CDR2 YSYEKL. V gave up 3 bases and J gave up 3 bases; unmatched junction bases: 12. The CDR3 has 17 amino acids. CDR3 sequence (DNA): TGCGCCAGCAGCCACGGACTAGGGGCGGGTGTGACAGATACGCAGTATTTT. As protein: CASSHGLGAGVTDTQYF.

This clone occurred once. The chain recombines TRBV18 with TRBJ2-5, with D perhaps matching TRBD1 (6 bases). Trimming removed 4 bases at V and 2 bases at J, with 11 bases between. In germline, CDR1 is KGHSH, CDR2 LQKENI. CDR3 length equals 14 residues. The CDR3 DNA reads TGTGCCAGCTCACAAGAGACAGGACAAGAGACCCAGTACTTC. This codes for CASSQETGQETQYF.

CDR3 DNA sequence: TGCGCCAGCAGCCCTGGGGGGGGGTTGGGAAATGAGCAGTTCTTC. Encoded protein: CASSPGGGLGNEQFF. This sequence joins TRBV5-1 and TRBJ2-1; 7 bases match TRBD2. V lost 4 bases, J lost 7 bases, and 11 bases stayed unmatched. In germline, CDR1 is SGHRS, CDR2 YFSETQ. This CDR3 contains 15 residues.

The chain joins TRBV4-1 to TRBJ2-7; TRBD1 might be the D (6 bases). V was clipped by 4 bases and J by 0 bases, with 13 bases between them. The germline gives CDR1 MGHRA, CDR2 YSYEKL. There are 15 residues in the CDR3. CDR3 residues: CASSPGAGPSYEQYF. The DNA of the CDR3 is TGCGCCAGCAGCCCAGGGGCGGGTCCCTCCTACGAGCAGTACTTC.

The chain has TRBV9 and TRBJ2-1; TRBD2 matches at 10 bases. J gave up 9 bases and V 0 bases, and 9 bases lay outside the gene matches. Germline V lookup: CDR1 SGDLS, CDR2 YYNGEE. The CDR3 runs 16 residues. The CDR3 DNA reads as TGTGCCAGCAGCGTAGGGGCTAGCGGGAGAGCGGGTGAGCAGTTCTTC. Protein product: CASSVGASGRAGEQFF.

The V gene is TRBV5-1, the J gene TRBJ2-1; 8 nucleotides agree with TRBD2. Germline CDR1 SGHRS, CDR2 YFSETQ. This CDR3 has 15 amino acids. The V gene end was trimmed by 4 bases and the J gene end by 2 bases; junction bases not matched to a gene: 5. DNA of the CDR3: TGCGCCAGCAGCGGAGGACTAGCAACCTACAATGAGCAGTTCTTC. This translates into CASSGGLATYNEQFF.

The CDR3 loop reads CASRSRTGGPKKQFF. The DNA of the CDR3 is TGTGCCAGCAGGAGCAGGACAGGGGGCCCTAAGAAGCAGTTCTTC. V usage is TRBV28 and J usage is TRBJ2-1; TRBD1 agrees at 11 bases. Germline V gene sequence: CDR1 MDHEN, CDR2 SYDVKM. The CDR3 covers 15 residues. V trimming: 6 bases; J trimming: 11 bases; junction bases outside the gene matches: 12.

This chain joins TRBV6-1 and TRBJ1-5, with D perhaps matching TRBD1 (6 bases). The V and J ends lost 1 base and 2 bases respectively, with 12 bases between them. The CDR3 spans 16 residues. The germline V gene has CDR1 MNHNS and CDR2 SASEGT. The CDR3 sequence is CASSEEWGGGNQPQHF. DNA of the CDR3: TGTGCCAGCAGTGAAGAGTGGGGGGGCGGCAATCAGCCCCAGCATTTT.

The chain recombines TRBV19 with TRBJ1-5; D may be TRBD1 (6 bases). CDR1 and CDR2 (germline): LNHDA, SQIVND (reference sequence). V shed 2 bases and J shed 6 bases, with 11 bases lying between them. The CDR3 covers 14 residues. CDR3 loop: CASSIRGRGQPQHF. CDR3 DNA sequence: TGTGCCAGTAGTATACGGGGCAGGGGTCAGCCCCAGCATTTT.

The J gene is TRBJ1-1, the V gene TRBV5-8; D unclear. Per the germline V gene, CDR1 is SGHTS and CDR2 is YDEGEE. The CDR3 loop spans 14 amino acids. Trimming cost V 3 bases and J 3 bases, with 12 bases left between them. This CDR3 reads CASSSDIPDTEAFF. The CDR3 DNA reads TGTGCCAGCAGCTCTGACATTCCGGACACTGAAGCTTTCTTT. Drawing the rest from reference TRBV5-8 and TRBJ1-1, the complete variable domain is EAGVTQSPTHLIKTRGQQATLRCSPISGHTSVYWYQQALGLGLQFLLWYDEGEERNRGNFPPRFSGRQFPNYSSELNVNALELEDSALYLCASSSDIPDTEAFFGQGTRLTVV.

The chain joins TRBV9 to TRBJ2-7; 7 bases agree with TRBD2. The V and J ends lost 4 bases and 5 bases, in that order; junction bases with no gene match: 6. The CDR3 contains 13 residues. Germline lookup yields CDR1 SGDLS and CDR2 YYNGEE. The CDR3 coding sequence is TGTGCCAGCAGCCCAGAGGGGAGGGACGAGCAGTACTTC. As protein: CASSPEGRDEQYF.

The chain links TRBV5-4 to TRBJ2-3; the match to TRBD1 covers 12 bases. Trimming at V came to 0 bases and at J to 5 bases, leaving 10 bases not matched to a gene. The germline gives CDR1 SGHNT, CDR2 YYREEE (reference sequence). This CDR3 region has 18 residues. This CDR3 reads CASSLAPTGQGAGDTQYF. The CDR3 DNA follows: TGTGCCAGCAGCTTGGCCCCTACGGGACAGGGGGCTGGAGATACGCAGTATTTT.

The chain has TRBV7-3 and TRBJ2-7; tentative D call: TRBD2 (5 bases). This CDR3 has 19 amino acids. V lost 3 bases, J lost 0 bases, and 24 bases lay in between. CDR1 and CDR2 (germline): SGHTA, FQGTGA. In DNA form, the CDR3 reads TGTGCCAGCAGCTTCTTTTCTTTCAGCGGAGCTGGGAACTCCTACGAGCAGTACTTC. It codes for CASSFFSFSGAGNSYEQYF.

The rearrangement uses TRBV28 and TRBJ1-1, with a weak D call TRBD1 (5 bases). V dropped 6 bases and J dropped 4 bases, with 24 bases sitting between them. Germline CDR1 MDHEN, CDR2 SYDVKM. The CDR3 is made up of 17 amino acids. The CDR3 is CASSQTGTYSPGTEAFF. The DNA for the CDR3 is TGTGCCAGCAGCCAAACCGGGACTTACTCCCCGGGCACTGAAGCTTTCTTT.

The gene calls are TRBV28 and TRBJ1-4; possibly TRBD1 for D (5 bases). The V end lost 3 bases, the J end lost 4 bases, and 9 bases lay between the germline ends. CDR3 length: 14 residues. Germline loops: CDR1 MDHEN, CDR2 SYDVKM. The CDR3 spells CASSLGGVNEKLFF. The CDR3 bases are TGTGCCAGCAGTTTGGGAGGGGTTAATGAAAAACTGTTTTTT.

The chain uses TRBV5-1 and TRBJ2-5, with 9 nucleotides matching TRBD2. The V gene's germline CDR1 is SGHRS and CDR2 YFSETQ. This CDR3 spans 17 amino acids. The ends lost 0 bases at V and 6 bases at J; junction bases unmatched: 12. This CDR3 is CASSLDVSGSHMKTQYF. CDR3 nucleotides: TGCGCCAGCAGCTTGGATGTTAGCGGGAGCCATATGAAGACCCAGTACTTC.

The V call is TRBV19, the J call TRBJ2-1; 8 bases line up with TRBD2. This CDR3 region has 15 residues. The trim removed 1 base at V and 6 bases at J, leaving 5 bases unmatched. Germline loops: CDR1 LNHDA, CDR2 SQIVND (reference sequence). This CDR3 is CASSIAGGLGNEQFF. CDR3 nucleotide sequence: TGTGCCAGTAGTATAGCGGGAGGGCTGGGCAATGAGCAGTTCTTC.

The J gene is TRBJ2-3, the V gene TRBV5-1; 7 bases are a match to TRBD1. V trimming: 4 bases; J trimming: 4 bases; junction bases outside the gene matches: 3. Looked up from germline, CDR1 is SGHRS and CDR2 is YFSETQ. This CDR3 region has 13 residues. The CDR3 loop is CASSRQGADTQYF. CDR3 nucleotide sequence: TGCGCCAGCAGCCGACAGGGAGCAGATACGCAGTATTTT.

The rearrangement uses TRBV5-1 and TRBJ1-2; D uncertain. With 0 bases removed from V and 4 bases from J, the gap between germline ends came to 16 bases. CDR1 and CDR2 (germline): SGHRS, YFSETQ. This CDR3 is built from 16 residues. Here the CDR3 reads CASSLAGRDRVYGYTF. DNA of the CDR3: TGCGCCAGCAGCTTGGCCGGACGGGATCGGGTCTATGGCTACACCTTC.

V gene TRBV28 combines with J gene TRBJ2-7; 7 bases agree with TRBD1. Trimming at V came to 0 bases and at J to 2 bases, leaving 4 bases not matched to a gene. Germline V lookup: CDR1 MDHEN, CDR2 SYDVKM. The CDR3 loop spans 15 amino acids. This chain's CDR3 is CASSLWRQGPYEQYF. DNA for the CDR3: TGTGCCAGCAGTTTATGGAGACAGGGCCCCTACGAGCAGTACTTC.

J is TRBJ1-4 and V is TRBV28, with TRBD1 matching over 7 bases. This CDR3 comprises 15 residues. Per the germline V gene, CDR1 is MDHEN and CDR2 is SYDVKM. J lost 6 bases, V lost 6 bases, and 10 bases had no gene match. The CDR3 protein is CASSHYSGGHEKLFF. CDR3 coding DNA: TGTGCCAGCAGCCATTACTCAGGGGGGCATGAAAAACTGTTTTTT.

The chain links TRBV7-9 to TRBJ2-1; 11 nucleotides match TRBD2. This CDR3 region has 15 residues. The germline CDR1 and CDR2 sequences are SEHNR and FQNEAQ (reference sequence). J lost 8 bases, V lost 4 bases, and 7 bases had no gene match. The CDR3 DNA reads TGTGCCAGCAGCTCGCTAGCGGGAGGTATTGATGAGCAGTTCTTC. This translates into CASSSLAGGIDEQFF.

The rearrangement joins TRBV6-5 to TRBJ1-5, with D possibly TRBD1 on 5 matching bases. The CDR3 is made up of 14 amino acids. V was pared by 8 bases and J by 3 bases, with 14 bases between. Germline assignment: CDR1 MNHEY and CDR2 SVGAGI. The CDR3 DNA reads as TGTGCCAGCGGAAGGGGCCGCCACAATCAGCCCCAGCATTTT. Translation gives CASGRGRHNQPQHF.